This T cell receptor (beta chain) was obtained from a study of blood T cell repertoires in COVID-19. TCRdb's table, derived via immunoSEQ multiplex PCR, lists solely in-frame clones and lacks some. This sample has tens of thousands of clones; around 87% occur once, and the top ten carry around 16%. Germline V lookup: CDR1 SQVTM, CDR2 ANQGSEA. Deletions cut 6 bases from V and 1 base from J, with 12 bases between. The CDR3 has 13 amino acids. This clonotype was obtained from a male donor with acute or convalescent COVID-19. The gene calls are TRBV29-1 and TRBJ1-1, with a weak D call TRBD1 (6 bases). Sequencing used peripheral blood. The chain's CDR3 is CSVKADRNTEAFF. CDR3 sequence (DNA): TGCAGCGTCAAGGCGGACAGGAACACTGAAGCTTTCTTT.